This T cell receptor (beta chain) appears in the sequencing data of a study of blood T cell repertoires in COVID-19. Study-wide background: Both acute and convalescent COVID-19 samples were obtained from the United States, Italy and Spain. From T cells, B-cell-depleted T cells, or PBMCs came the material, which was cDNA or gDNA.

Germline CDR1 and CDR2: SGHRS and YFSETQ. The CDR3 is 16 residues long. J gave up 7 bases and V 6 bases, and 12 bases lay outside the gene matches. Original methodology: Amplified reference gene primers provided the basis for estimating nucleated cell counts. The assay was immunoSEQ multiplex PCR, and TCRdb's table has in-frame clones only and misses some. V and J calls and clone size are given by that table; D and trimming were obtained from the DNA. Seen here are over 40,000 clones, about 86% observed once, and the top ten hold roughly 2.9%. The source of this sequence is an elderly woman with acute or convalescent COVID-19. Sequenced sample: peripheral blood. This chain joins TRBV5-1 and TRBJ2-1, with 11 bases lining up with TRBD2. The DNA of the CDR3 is TGCGCCAGCATCCCCATAGCGGGGGGGCCTGGGAATGAGCAGTTCTTC. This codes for CASIPIAGGPGNEQFF.